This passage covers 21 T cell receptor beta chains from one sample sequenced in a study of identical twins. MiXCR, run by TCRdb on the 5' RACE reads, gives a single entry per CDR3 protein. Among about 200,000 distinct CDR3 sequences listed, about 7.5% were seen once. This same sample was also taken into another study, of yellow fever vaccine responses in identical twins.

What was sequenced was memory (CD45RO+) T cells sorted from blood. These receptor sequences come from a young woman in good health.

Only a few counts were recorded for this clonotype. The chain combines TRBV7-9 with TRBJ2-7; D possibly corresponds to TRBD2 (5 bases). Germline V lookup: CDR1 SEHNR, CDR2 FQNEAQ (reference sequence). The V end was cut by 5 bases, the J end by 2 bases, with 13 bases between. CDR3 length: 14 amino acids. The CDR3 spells CASSGTGWTYEQYF. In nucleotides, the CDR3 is TGTGCCAGCAGCGGAACGGGATGGACCTACGAGCAGTACTTC.

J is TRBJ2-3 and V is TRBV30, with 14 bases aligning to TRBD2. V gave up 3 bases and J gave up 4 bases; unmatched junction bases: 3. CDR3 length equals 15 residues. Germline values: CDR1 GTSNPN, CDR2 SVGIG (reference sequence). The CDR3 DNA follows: TGTGCCTGGAGGGGGGGACTAGCGGGAGCAGATACGCAGTATTTT. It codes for CAWRGGLAGADTQYF. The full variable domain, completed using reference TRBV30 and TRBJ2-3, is SQTIHQWPATLVQPVGSPLSLECTVEGTSNPNLYWYRQAAGRGLQLLFYSVGIGQISSEVPQNLSASRPQDRQFILSSKKLLLSDSGFYLCAWRGGLAGADTQYFGPGTRLTVL.

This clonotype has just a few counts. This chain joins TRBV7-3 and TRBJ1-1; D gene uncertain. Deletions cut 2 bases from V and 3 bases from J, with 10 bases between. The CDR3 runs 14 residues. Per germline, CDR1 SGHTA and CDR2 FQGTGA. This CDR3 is CASSLLPGDTEAFF. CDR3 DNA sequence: TGTGCCAGCAGCTTACTGCCTGGGGACACTGAAGCTTTCTTT.

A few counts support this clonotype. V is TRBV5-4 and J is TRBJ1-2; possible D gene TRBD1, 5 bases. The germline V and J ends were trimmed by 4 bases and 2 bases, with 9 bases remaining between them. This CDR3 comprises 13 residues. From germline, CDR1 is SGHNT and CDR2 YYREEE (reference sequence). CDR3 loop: CASSPDKNYGYTF. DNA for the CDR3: TGTGCCAGCAGCCCGGACAAGAACTATGGCTACACCTTC.

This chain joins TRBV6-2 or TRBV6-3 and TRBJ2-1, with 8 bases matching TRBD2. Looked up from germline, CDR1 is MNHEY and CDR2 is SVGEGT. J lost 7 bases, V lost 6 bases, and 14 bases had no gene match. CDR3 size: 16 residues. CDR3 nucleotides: TGTGCCAGCAGCCGGCTTTCAAGCGGGAGCCTGAATGAGCAGTTCTTC. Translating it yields CASSRLSSGSLNEQFF.

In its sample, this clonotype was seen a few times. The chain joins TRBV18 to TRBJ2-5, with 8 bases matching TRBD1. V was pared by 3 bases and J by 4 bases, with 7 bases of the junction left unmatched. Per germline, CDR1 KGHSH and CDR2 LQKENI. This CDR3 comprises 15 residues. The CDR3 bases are TGTGCCAGCTCACCGAGGACAGGGAAGGGAGAGACCCAGTACTTC. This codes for CASSPRTGKGETQYF.

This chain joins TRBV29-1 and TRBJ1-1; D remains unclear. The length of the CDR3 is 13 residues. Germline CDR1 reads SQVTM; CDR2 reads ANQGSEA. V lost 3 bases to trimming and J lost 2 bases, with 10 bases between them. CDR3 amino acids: CSVDRQINTEAFF. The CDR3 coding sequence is TGCAGCGTTGACCGGCAAATTAACACTGAAGCTTTCTTT.

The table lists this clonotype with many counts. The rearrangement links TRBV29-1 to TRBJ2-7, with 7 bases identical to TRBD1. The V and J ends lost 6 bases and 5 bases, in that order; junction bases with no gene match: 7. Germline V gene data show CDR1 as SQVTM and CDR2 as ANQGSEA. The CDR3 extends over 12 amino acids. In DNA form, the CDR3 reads TGCAGCGTCAGACAGGGACGGAACGAGCAGTACTTC. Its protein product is CSVRQGRNEQYF.

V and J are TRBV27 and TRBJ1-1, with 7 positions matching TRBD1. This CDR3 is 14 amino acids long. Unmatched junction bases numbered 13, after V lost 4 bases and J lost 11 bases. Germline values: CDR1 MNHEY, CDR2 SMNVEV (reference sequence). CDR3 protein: CASSYTGAQESAFF. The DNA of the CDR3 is TGTGCCAGCAGTTATACAGGGGCCCAGGAGTCGGCTTTCTTT.

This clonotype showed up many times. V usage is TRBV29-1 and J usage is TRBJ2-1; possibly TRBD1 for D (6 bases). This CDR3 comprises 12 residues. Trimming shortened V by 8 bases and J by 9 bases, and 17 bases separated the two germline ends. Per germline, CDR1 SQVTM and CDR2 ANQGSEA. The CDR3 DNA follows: TGCAGCCAAACATTGACAGGTACTGAGCAGTTCTTC. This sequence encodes CSQTLTGTEQFF.

CDR3 sequence (DNA): TGTGCCAGCAGTTTAACTAGCCGTAGCACAGATACGCAGTATTTT. It yields the protein CASSLTSRSTDTQYF. The J gene is TRBJ2-3, the V gene TRBV27; D is possibly TRBD2 (6 bases). Trimming removed 2 bases at V and 0 bases at J, with 9 bases between. This CDR3 region has 15 residues. Germline assignment: CDR1 MNHEY and CDR2 SMNVEV (reference sequence).

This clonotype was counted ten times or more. The CDR3 sequence is CASGDRTMKGLFF. In DNA form, the CDR3 reads TGTGCCAGCGGGGACAGGACTATGAAAGGACTGTTTTTT. The chain recombines TRBV28 with TRBJ1-4; TRBD1 agrees at 8 bases. Germline V gene lookup returns CDR1 MDHEN and CDR2 SYDVKM. The trim removed 8 bases at V and 13 bases at J, leaving 12 bases unmatched. CDR3 length: 13 residues.

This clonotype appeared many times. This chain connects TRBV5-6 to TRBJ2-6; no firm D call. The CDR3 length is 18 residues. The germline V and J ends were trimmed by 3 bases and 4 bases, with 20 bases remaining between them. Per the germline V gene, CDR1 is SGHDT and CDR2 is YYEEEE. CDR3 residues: CASSSRLLTRLGANVLTF. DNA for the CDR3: TGTGCCAGCAGCTCGCGCCTTTTGACACGGCTAGGGGCCAACGTCCTGACTTTC. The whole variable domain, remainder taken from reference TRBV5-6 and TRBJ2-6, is DAGVTQSPTHLIKTRGQQVTLRCSPKSGHDTVSWYQQALGQGPQFIFQYYEEEERQRGNFPDRFSGHQFPNYSSELNVNALLLGDSALYLCASSSRLLTRLGANVLTFGAGSRLTVL.

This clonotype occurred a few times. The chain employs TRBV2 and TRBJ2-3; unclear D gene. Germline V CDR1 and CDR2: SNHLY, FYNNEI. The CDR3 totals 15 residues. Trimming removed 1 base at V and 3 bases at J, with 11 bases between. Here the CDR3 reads CASSEDAEITDTQYF. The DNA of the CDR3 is TGTGCCAGCAGTGAAGATGCGGAAATTACAGATACGCAGTATTTT.

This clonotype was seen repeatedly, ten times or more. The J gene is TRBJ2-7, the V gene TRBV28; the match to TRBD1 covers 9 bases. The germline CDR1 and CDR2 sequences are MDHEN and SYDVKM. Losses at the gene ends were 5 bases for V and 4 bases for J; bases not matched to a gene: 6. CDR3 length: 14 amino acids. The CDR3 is CASSRTGQGYEQYF. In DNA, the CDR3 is TGTGCCAGCAGTAGAACGGGACAGGGTTACGAGCAGTACTTC.

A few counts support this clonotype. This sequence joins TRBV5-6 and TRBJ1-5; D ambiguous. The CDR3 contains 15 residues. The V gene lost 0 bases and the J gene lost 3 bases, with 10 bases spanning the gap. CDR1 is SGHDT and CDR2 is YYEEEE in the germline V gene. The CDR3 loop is CASSLVSANNQPQHF. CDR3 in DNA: TGTGCCAGCAGCTTGGTCAGTGCTAACAATCAGCCCCAGCATTTT.

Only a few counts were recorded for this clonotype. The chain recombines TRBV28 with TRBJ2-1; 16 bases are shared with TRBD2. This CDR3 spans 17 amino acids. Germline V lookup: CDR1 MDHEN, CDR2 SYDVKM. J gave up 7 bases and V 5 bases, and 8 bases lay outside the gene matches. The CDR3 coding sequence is TGTGCCAGCAGTACGGGACTAGCGGGGGGGAGGCAGAATGAGCAGTTCTTC. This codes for CASSTGLAGGRQNEQFF.

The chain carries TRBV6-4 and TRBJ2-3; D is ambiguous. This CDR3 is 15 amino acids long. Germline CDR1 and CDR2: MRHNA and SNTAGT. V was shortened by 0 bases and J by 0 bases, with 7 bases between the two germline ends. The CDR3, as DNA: TGTGCCAGCAGTGACTCGGGCGGTAGCACAGATACGCAGTATTTT. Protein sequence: CASSDSGGSTDTQYF.

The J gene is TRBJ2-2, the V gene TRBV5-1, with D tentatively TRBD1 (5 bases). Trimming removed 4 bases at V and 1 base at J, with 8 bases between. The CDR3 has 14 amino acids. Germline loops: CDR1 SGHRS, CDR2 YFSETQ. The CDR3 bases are TGCGCCAGCAGCCAGGGTGGGAACACCGGGGAGCTGTTTTTT. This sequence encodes CASSQGGNTGELFF. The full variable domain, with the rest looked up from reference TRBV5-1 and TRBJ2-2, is KAGVTQTPRYLIKTRGQQVTLSCSPISGHRSVSWYQQTPGQGLQFLFEYFSETQRNKGNFPGRFSGRQFSNSRSEMNVSTLELGDSALYLCASSQGGNTGELFFGEGSRLTVL.

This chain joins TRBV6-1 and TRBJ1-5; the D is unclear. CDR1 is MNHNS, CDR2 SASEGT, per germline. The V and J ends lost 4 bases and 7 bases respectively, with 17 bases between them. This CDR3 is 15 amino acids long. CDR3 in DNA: TGTGCCAGCAGTGGCCGAGACGGAGGTGGACAGCCCCAGCATTTT. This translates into CASSGRDGGGQPQHF.

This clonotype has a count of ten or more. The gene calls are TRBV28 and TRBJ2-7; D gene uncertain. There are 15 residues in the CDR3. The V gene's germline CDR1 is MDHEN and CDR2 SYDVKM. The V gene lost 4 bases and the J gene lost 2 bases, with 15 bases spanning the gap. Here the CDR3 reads CASSSPGLETYEQYF. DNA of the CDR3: TGTGCCAGCAGTTCGCCAGGTCTAGAGACCTACGAGCAGTACTTC.